This TCR beta chain emerged from a study of control samples from healthy donors and cancer patients. After removal of 5 bases from V and 9 bases from J, the junction contained 13 bases not matched to a gene. CDR3 length: 16 amino acids. Germline V gives CDR1 SGHTA, CDR2 FQGTGA. Libraries were prepared by immunoSEQ multiplex PCR; TCRdb keeps only in-frame clonotypes and omits some of them. In the table there are about 140,000 clones, less than 95% of which are singletons. This TCR derives from a man younger than 35 in good health. The chain joins TRBV7-3 to TRBJ2-1, with 10 nucleotides matching TRBD2. The sample comprised blood. In nucleotides, the CDR3 is TGTGCCAGCAGCCGAAACCCAGCGGGGGGGCTAGGTGAGCAGTTCTTC. Encoded protein: CASSRNPAGGLGEQFF. The full variable domain, its missing parts supplied by reference TRBV7-3 and TRBJ2-1, is GAGVSQTPSNKVTEKGKYVELRCDPISGHTALYWYRQSLGQGPEFLIYFQGTGAADDSGLPNDRFFAVRPEGSVSTLKIQRTERGDSAVYLCASSRNPAGGLGEQFFGPGTRLTVL.